The sequence of this T cell receptor (beta chain) was determined in a study of blood T cell repertoires in COVID-19. The method was immunoSEQ multiplex PCR; TCRdb's version includes in-frame clones alone and lacks a portion of them. The data hold under 300,000 clones, with 87% observed a single time. This clone was counted between two and nine times. The CDR3 runs 15 residues. The V gene's germline CDR1 is SGHTA and CDR2 FQGTGA. With 3 bases clipped from V and 5 bases from J, the junction kept 4 bases outside the gene matches. Sequencing was performed on PBMCs or T cells enriched from blood (not recorded which). The V gene is TRBV7-3, the J gene TRBJ2-1, with TRBD1 identical over 10 bases. This clonotype was sampled from a woman in her thirties with acute COVID-19. CDR3 sequence (DNA): TGTGCCAGCAGCTTGGACAGGGGGTCGCACAATGAGCAGTTCTTC. It is translated as CASSLDRGSHNEQFF. Based on the CDR3 plus reference TRBV7-3 and TRBJ2-1, the full variable domain is GAGVSQTPSNKVTEKGKYVELRCDPISGHTALYWYRQSLGQGPEFLIYFQGTGAADDSGLPNDRFFAVRPEGSVSTLKIQRTERGDSAVYLCASSLDRGSHNEQFFGPGTRLTVL.